This T cell receptor beta chain was observed in a study of PD-1 blockade in mismatch repair-deficient tumors. Background on the study: Patients had approximately 12 mismatch repair-deficient cancer types, all previously treated and progressing.

TCRdb's table, derived via immunoSEQ multiplex PCR, lists solely in-frame clones and lacks some. Seen here are about 35,000 clones, approximately 80% observed once, and the top ten hold 3% to 4%. Per the germline V gene, CDR1 is SNHLY and CDR2 is FYNNEI. V was cut by 4 bases and J by 0 bases, with 10 bases left in between. The CDR3 is 14 amino acids. TCR sequencing covered a few patients who responded to pembrolizumab. The starting material was PBMCs, obtained around 6 weeks after starting pembrolizumab. The chain uses TRBV2 and TRBJ2-7, with D tentatively TRBD2 (5 bases). This sequence was found in an adult with mismatch repair-deficient cancer. The CDR3 here is CASSAGYYSYEQYF. The CDR3 DNA is TGTGCCAGCAGTGCGGGGTACTACTCCTACGAGCAGTACTTC.